The present TCR beta chain was sequenced within a study of blood T cell repertoires in COVID-19. Study details: The United States, Italy and Spain provided the acute and convalescent COVID-19 samples. Sample material is recorded as cDNA or gDNA derived from T cells, B-cell-depleted T cells, or PBMCs.

Per the authors' pipeline: Reference gene primer amplification yielded estimated nucleated cell counts. The repertoire was sequenced with immunoSEQ multiplex PCR; TCRdb's copy has only in-frame clones and lacks some. The V and J calls and clone size come from that table; D and trimming were worked out from the DNA. The sample comprises roughly 260,000 clones, roughly nine tenths of which are singletons, and around 10% rests with the top ten. This clone has a single count. The clonotype comes from a man aged 35 to 55 who had recovered from COVID-19. The sequenced sample was peripheral blood.

For the CDR3, the DNA is TGTGCCAGCACCCTCACTACGTATGGCTACACCTTC. Protein sequence: CASTLTTYGYTF. The chain couples TRBV2 to TRBJ1-2; D remains unclear. There are 12 residues in the CDR3. The germline V gene has CDR1 SNHLY and CDR2 FYNNEI. The V gene lost 7 bases and the J gene lost 5 bases, with 11 bases spanning the gap.